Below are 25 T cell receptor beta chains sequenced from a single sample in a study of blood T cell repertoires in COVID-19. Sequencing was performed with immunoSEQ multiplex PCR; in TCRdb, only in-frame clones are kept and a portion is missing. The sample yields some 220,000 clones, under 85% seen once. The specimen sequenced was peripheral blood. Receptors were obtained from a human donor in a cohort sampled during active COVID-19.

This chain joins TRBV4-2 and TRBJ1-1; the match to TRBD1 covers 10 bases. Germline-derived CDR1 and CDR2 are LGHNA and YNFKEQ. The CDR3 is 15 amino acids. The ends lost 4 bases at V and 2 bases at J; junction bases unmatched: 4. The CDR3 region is CASSRSTGGNTEAFF. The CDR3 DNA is TGTGCCAGCAGCCGCTCGACAGGGGGCAACACTGAAGCTTTCTTT.

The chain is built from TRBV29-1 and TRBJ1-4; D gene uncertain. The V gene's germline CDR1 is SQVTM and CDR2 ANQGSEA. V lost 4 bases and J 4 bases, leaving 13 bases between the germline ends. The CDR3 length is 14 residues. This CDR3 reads CSVGRQAGNEKLFF. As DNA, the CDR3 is TGCAGCGTTGGACGGCAGGCCGGTAATGAAAAACTGTTTTTT.

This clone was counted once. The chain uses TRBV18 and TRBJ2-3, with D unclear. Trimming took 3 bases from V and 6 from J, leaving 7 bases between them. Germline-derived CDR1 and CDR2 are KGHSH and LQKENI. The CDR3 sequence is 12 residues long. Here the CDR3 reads CASSPLPDTQYF. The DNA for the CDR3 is TGTGCCAGCTCACCCCTCCCCGATACGCAGTATTTT.

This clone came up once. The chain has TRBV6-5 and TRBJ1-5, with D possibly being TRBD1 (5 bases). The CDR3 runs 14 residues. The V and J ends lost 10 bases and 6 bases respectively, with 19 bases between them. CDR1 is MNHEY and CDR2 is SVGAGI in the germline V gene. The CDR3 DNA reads TGTGCCACCAAGGGGCAGGGTGTCTCTCAGCCCCAGCATTTT. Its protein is CATKGQGVSQPQHF.

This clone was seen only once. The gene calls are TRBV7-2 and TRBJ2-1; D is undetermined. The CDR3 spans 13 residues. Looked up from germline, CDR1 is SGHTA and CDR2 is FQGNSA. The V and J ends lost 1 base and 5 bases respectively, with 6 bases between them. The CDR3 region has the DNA TGTGCCAGCAGCTTAGGGCTAGACAATGAGCAGTTCTTC. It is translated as CASSLGLDNEQFF. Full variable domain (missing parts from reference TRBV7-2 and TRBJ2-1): GAGVSQSPSNKVTEKGKDVELRCDPISGHTALYWYRQSLGQGLEFLIYFQGNSAPDKSGLPSDRFSAERTGGSVSTLTIQRTQQEDSAVYLCASSLGLDNEQFFGPGTRLTVL.

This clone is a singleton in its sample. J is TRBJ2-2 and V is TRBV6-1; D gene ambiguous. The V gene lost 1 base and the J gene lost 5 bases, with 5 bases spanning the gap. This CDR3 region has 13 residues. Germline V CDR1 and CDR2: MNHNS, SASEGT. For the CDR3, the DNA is TGTGCCAGCAGTGAAGGTCCAACCGGGGAGCTGTTTTTT. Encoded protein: CASSEGPTGELFF.

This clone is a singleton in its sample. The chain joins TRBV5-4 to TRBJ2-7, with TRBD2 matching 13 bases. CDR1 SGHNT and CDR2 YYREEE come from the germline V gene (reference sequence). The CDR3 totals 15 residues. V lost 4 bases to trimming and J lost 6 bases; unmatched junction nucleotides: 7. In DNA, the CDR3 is TGTGCCAGCAGCAGCCCGGGACTAGCGGGGATCGAGCAGTACTTC. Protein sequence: CASSSPGLAGIEQYF.

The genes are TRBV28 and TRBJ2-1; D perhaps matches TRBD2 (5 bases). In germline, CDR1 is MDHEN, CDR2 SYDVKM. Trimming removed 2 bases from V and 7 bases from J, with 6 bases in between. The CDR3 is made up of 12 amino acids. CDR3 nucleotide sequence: TGTGCCAGCAGTTTACAGCGGAATGAGCAGTTCTTC. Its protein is CASSLQRNEQFF.

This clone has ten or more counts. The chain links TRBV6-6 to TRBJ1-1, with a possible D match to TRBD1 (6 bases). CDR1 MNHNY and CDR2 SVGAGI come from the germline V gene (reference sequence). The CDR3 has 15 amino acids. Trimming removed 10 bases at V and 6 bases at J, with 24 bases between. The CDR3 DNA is TGTGCCAACCGCCCAAACTGGGGCGAGGGGGCTGAAGCTTTCTTT. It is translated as CANRPNWGEGAEAFF.

CDR3 in amino acids: CASSPNGGANPDEQYF. In DNA, the CDR3 is TGTGCCAGCAGCCCAAATGGGGGGGCTAACCCCGACGAGCAGTACTTC. The V gene is TRBV7-2, the J gene TRBJ2-7; a possible D gene is TRBD2 (7 bases). This CDR3 region has 16 residues. Germline loops: CDR1 SGHTA, CDR2 FQGNSA. The V end lost 5 bases, the J end lost 5 bases, and 22 bases lay between the germline ends.

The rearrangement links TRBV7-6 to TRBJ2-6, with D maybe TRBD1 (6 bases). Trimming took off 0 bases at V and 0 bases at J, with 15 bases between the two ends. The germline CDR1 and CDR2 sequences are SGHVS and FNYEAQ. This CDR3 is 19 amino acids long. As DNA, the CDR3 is TGTGCCAGCAGCTTAGCTCTCGGACAGCCCATCTCTGGGGCCAACGTCCTGACTTTC. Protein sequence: CASSLALGQPISGANVLTF.

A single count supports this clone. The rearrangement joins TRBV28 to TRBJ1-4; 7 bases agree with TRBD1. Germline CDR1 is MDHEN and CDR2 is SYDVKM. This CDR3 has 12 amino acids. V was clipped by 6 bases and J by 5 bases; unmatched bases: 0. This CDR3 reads CASRTGNEKLFF. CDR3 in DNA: TGTGCCAGCAGGACAGGGAATGAAAAACTGTTTTTT.

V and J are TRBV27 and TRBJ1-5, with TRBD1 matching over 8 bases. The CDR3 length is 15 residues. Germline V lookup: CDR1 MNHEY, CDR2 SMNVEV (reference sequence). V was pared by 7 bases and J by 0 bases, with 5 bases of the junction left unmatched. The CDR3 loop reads CASNDRGYSNQPQHF. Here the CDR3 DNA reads TGTGCCAGCAACGACAGGGGATATAGCAATCAGCCCCAGCATTTT.

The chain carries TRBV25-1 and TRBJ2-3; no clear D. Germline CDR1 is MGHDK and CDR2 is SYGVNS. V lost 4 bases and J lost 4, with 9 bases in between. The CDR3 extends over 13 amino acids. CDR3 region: CASSGPVSDTQYF. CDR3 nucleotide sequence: TGTGCCAGCAGTGGTCCAGTATCAGATACGCAGTATTTT.

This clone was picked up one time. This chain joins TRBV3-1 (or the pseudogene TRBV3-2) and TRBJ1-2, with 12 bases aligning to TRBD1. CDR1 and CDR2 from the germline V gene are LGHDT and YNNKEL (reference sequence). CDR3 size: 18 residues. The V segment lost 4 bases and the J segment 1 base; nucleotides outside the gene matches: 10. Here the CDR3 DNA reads TGTGCCAGCAGCCGTACCGGGACAGGGGGCCCTTATAACTATGGCTACACCTTC. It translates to CASSRTGTGGPYNYGYTF.

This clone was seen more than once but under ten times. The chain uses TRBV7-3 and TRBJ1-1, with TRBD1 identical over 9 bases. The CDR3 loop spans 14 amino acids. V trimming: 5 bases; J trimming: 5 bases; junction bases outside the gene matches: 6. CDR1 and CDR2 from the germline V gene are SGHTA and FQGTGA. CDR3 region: CASSRDRAGTEAFF. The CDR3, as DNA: TGTGCCAGCAGCCGGGACAGGGCGGGGACTGAAGCTTTCTTT. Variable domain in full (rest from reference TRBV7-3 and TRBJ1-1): GAGVSQTPSNKVTEKGKYVELRCDPISGHTALYWYRQSLGQGPEFLIYFQGTGAADDSGLPNDRFFAVRPEGSVSTLKIQRTERGDSAVYLCASSRDRAGTEAFFGQGTRLTVV.

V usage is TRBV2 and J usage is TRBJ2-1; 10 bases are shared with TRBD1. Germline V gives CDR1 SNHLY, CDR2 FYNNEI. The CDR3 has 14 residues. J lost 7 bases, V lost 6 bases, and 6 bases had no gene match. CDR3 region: CASRRGTGVNEQFF. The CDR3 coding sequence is TGTGCCAGCAGGAGGGGGACAGGGGTTAATGAGCAGTTCTTC. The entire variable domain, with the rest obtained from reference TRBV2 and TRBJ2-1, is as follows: EPEVTQTPSHQVTQMGQEVILRCVPISNHLYFYWYRQILGQKVEFLVSFYNNEISEKSEIFDDQFSVERPDGSNFTLKIRSTKLEDSAMYFCASRRGTGVNEQFFGPGTRLTVL.

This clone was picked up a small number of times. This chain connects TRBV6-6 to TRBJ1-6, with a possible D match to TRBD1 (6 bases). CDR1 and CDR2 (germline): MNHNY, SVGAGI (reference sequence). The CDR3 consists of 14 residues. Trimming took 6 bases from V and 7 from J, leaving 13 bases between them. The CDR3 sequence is CASRSTGLNSPLHF. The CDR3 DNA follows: TGTGCCAGCAGGTCTACAGGGTTGAATTCACCCCTCCACTTT.

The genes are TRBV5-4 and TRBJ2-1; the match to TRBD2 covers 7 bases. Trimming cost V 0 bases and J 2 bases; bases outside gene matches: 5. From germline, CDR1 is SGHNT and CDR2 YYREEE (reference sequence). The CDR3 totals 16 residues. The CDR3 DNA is TGTGCCAGCAGCTTGGGGGAGCGGGGAGCCTACAATGAGCAGTTCTTC. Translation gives CASSLGERGAYNEQFF.

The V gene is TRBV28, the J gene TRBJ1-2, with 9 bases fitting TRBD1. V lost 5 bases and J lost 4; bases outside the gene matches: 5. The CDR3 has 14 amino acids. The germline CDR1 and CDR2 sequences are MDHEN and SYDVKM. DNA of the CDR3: TGTGCCAGCAGTCTCGGGACAGGGTCCTATGGCTACACCTTC. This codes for CASSLGTGSYGYTF.

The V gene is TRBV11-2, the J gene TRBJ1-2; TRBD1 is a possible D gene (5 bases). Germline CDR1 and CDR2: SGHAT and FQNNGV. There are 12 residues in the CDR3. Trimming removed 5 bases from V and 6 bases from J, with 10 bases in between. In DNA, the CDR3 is TGTGCCAGCAGCCCCGAAGGGGATGGCTACACCTTC. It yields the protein CASSPEGDGYTF. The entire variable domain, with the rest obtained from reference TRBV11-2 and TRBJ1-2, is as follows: EAGVAQSPRYKIIEKRQSVAFWCNPISGHATLYWYQQILGQGPKLLIQFQNNGVVDDSQLPKDRFSAERLKGVDSTLKIQPAKLEDSAVYLCASSPEGDGYTFGSGTRLTVV.

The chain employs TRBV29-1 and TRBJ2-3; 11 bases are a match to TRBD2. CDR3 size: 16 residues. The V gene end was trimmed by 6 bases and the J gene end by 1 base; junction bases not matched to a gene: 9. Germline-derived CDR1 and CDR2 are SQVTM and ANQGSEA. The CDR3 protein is CSVSLLAGAGTDTQYF. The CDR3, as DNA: TGCAGCGTCAGCCTACTAGCGGGAGCTGGCACAGATACGCAGTATTTT.

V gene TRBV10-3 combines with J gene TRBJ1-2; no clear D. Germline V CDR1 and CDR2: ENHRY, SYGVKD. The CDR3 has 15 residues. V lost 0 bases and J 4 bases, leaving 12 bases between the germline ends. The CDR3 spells CAISESTSRGYGYTF. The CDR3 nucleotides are TGTGCCATCAGTGAGTCGACAAGCCGGGGCTATGGCTACACCTTC.

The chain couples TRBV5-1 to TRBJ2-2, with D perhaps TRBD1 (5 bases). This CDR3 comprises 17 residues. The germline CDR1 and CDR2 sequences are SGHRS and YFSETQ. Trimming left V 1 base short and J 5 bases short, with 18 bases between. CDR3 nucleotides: TGCGCCAGCAGCTTGAGGACACTCCAAGATGGGACCGGGGAGCTGTTTTTT. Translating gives CASSLRTLQDGTGELFF. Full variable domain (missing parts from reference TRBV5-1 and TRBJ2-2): KAGVTQTPRYLIKTRGQQVTLSCSPISGHRSVSWYQQTPGQGLQFLFEYFSETQRNKGNFPGRFSGRQFSNSRSEMNVSTLELGDSALYLCASSLRTLQDGTGELFFGEGSRLTVL.

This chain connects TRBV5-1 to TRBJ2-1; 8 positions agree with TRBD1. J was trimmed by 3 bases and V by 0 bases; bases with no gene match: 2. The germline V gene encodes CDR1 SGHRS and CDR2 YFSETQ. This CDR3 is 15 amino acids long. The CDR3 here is CASSLVGTGYNEQFF. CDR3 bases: TGCGCCAGCAGCTTGGTGGGGACAGGCTACAATGAGCAGTTCTTC.